The clone carrying this TCR beta chain was detected only a few times. Specified time point: after trial treatment. Treatment specified: LDRT plus nivolumab, ipilimumab, low-dose cyclophosphamide and aspirin (RACIN trial). Donors were treated with nivolumab, ipilimumab, aspirin, and low-dose cyclophosphamide and radiotherapy. The CDR3 is 13 residues long. From germline, CDR1 is GTSNPN and CDR2 SVGIG (reference sequence). Trimming removed 1 base from V and 2 bases from J, with 6 bases in between. Alpha- and beta-chain coverage of first-strand cDNA came from TRAV- and TRBV-specific primers. A roughly 21-cycle PCR with a constant-region primer and V-primer adapter amplified TCRs. TCRdb independently ran MiXCR on the reads; one entry per CDR3 protein. Of tens of thousands of distinct CDR3 sequences detected, 20% to 25% appear once; the ten largest clones hold 9.5% to 15%. The data were obtained in a study of low-dose radiotherapy and immunotherapy resistance in tumors.

Sequencing was performed on PBMCs, taken after low-dose radiotherapy plus immunotherapy. The rearrangement uses TRBV30 and TRBJ1-5, with unresolved D. This receptor was taken from a female donor with ovarian cancer. The CDR3 DNA sequence: TGTGCCTGGAGTGCTAATGGCAATCAGCCCCAGCATTTT. Protein product: CAWSANGNQPQHF. Full variable domain (rest looked up from reference TRBV30 and TRBJ1-5): SQTIHQWPATLVQPVGSPLSLECTVEGTSNPNLYWYRQAAGRGLQLLFYSVGIGQISSEVPQNLSASRPQDRQFILSSKKLLLSDSGFYLCAWSANGNQPQHFGDGTRLSIL.